The 24 T cell receptor beta chains below come from one sample, sequenced in a study of Graves' ophthalmopathy and Graves' hyperthyroidism. RNA transcripts were the template, and TCR beta CDR3 regions were amplified from them. The first-round RT-PCR employed HTBI primers together with the Qiagen OneStep RT-PCR kit. A multiplex PCR was then performed as the second round. TCRdb reanalysed the multiplex PCR reads using MiXCR and keeps one entry per CDR3 protein. Here the sample spans 560,000 or so distinct CDR3 sequences, 39% being singletons. Sequenced sample: peripheral blood or thyroid tissue (not recorded which). The receptors derive from an adult man with Graves' hyperthyroidism.

The J gene is TRBJ2-5, the V gene TRBV7-8; tentatively, D is TRBD2 (5 bases). V shed 5 bases and J shed 2 bases, with 12 bases lying between them. Germline V gene sequence: CDR1 SGHVS, CDR2 FQNEAQ. This CDR3 has 14 amino acids. This CDR3 is CASSQAGGQETQYF. The CDR3 DNA sequence: TGTGCCAGCAGCCAGGCAGGAGGACAAGAGACCCAGTACTTC.

The table lists this clonotype with many counts. One junction end does not reproduce the germline sequence, and a read error may be involved. The chain has TRBV2 and TRBJ1-2, with TRBD1 as a possible D gene (5 bases). From germline, CDR1 is SNHLY and CDR2 FYNNEI. This CDR3 has 9 residues. CDR3 sequence: CASRTGPRF. The CDR3 bases are TGTGCCAGCAGGACGGGACCGCGCTTC.

This clonotype was seen many times. The V and J genes are TRBV24-1 and TRBJ2-5, with 8 bases fitting TRBD2. CDR3 length: 13 residues. J gave up 4 bases and V 4 bases, and 1 base lay outside the gene matches. Germline V gene sequence: CDR1 KGHDR, CDR2 SFDVKD. The CDR3 reads CATSDSGRETQYF. In DNA, the CDR3 is TGTGCCACCAGTGACAGCGGGAGAGAGACCCAGTACTTC.

J is TRBJ2-1 and V is TRBV29-1; TRBD1 is a possible D gene (5 bases). The CDR3 is 12 residues long. V lost 7 bases to trimming and J lost 5 bases, with 12 bases between them. From germline, CDR1 is SQVTM and CDR2 ANQGSEA. The CDR3 sequence is CSASPTDNEQFF. CDR3 coding DNA: TGCAGCGCTAGTCCGACAGACAATGAGCAGTTCTTC.

This clonotype showed up many times. This chain links TRBV5-5 with TRBJ2-5; D not resolved. Germline V gives CDR1 SGHKS, CDR2 YYEKEE (reference sequence). CDR3 length: 12 amino acids. V lost 4 bases and J 5 bases, leaving 9 bases between the germline ends. The CDR3 loop reads CASSSSWETQYF. The CDR3 DNA sequence: TGTGCCAGCAGCAGCAGCTGGGAGACCCAGTACTTC.

This clonotype was detected only a few times. This chain uses TRBV5-8 with TRBJ1-2; D may be TRBD1 (5 bases). V was shortened by 4 bases and J by 4 bases, with 14 bases between the two germline ends. Germline V gene data show CDR1 as SGHTS and CDR2 as YDEGEE. This CDR3 contains 14 residues. The CDR3 sequence: CASSPGQGIYGYTF. The CDR3 region has the DNA TGTGCCAGCAGCCCCGGCCAGGGCATCTATGGCTACACCTTC.

The V and J genes are TRBV29-1 and TRBJ2-7; D unresolved. Germline CDR1 is SQVTM and CDR2 is ANQGSEA. The germline V and J ends were trimmed by 4 bases and 11 bases, with 12 bases remaining between them. The CDR3 consists of 10 residues. The CDR3 sequence is CSVVWPVKYF. CDR3 in DNA: TGCAGCGTTGTGTGGCCCGTTAAGTACTTC.

V gene TRBV6-5 combines with J gene TRBJ1-6; D unclear. This CDR3 spans 17 amino acids. Trimming removed 0 bases at V and 0 bases at J, with 9 bases between. Per the germline V gene, CDR1 is MNHEY and CDR2 is SVGAGI. The CDR3 sequence is CASSYSQLSSYNSPLHF. Here the CDR3 DNA reads TGTGCCAGCAGTTACTCGCAACTAAGCTCCTATAATTCACCCCTCCACTTT.

This clonotype was picked up many times. CDR3 DNA sequence: TGTGCCAGCAGCTTATCAGGGCCCACCGGGGAGCTGTTTTTT. It yields the protein CASSLSGPTGELFF. The chain employs TRBV7-6 and TRBJ2-2; TRBD1 might be the D (5 bases). The germline V gene encodes CDR1 SGHVS and CDR2 FNYEAQ. The germline V and J ends were trimmed by 2 bases and 4 bases, with 8 bases remaining between them. This CDR3 region has 14 residues.

This clonotype was observed a few times. The chain has TRBV4-1 and TRBJ1-4; maybe TRBD1 (5 bases). CDR3 size: 15 residues. V was pared by 0 bases and J by 8 bases, with 13 bases between. Germline CDR1 is MGHRA and CDR2 is YSYEKL. The CDR3 region is CASSQDSGAGEKLFF. CDR3 sequence (DNA): TGCGCCAGCAGCCAAGATAGCGGGGCGGGAGAAAAACTGTTTTTT.

The chain has TRBV20-1 and TRBJ1-1, with 8 nucleotides matching TRBD1. Germline values: CDR1 DFQATT, CDR2 SNEGSKA (reference sequence). This CDR3 spans 12 amino acids. The CDR3 loop is CRDQDRASEAFF. The CDR3 DNA follows: TGCAGGGACCAGGACAGGGCCTCTGAAGCTTTCTTT.

This clonotype has at least ten counts. The chain employs TRBV12-3 or TRBV12-4 and TRBJ1-1; D call uncertain. The CDR3 is 15 residues long. Trimming pared 1 base from V and 3 bases from J, leaving 12 bases between. The CDR3 nucleotides are TGTGCCAGCAGTTTAGGCAGCCTCCCGGACACTGAAGCTTTCTTT. Its translation: CASSLGSLPDTEAFF.

This clonotype was seen repeatedly, ten times or more. The J gene is TRBJ1-2, the V gene TRBV20-1; D is undetermined. V was clipped by 1 base and J by 7 bases, with 19 bases between them. Germline lookup yields CDR1 DFQATT and CDR2 SNEGSKA (reference sequence). The CDR3 has 15 amino acids. CDR3 amino acids: CSARVLGRTDLGYTF. The CDR3 DNA is TGCAGTGCTAGAGTTTTAGGACGGACGGACCTTGGCTACACCTTC.

There are many counts of this clonotype. This chain joins TRBV11-2 and TRBJ2-2; a possible D gene is TRBD1 (6 bases). There are 15 residues in the CDR3. Germline values: CDR1 SGHAT, CDR2 FQNNGV. The V gene lost 4 bases and the J gene lost 0 bases, with 9 bases spanning the gap. The DNA of the CDR3 is TGTGCCAGCAGCTACGGGACATCGAACACCGGGGAGCTGTTTTTT. Its protein product is CASSYGTSNTGELFF.

This clonotype was recorded at least ten times. This chain uses TRBV6-6 with TRBJ1-4; D is possibly TRBD1 (5 bases). The V gene's germline CDR1 is MNHNY and CDR2 SVGAGI (reference sequence). The ends were cut back, 6 bases at V and 0 bases at J, with 8 bases in the middle. This CDR3 has 14 residues. CDR3: CASRPTATNEKLFF. The CDR3 region has the DNA TGTGCCAGCAGACCGACAGCAACTAATGAAAAACTGTTTTTT.

This clonotype was seen ten or more times. The rearrangement links TRBV2 to TRBJ2-7; D might be TRBD1 or TRBD2, each matching 5 bases. V was pared by 6 bases and J by 0 bases, with 18 bases between. This CDR3 is built from 16 residues. Germline lookup yields CDR1 SNHLY and CDR2 FYNNEI. The CDR3 DNA reads TGTGCCAGCAGCTTAGGGGCGGGCGAGAGCTCCTACGAGCAGTACTTC. Translated, it gives CASSLGAGESSYEQYF.

This chain uses TRBV7-9 with TRBJ2-1; D not resolved. The germline V and J ends were trimmed by 4 bases and 0 bases, with 10 bases remaining between them. CDR1 and CDR2 (germline): SEHNR, FQNEAQ (reference sequence). The CDR3 spans 15 residues. CDR3 region: CASSWAVSSYNEQFF. The CDR3 DNA sequence: TGTGCCAGCAGCTGGGCCGTGAGCTCCTACAATGAGCAGTTCTTC.

For this clonotype: Given a much more abundant clone one base away, this may be a read error. The CDR3 reads CASSVEGGHVVETQYF. The CDR3 DNA follows: TGTGCCAGCAGCGTAGAAGGGGGCCACGTCGTAGAGACCCAGTACTTC. This chain joins TRBV25-1 and TRBJ2-5; TRBD1 matches 7 bases. CDR1 and CDR2 from the germline V gene are MGHDK and SYGVNS. The junction had 14 bases not matched to a gene; V was cut back by 6 bases and J by 4 bases. This CDR3 contains 16 residues.

V gene TRBV12-3 or TRBV12-4 combines with J gene TRBJ1-5, with 12 bases matching TRBD1. The CDR3 has 16 residues. Losses at the gene ends were 7 bases for V and 8 bases for J; bases not matched to a gene: 12. CDR3 bases: TGTGCCAGCACTCCAACCGGGACAGGGGGCAGGGAGCCCCAGCATTTT. It is translated as CASTPTGTGGREPQHF.

This clonotype was found many times. The J gene is TRBJ2-2, the V gene TRBV10-3; 7 nucleotides align to TRBD2. CDR3 length: 16 residues. The J segment lost 4 bases and the V segment lost 6 bases, leaving 11 bases of the junction unmatched. Looked up from germline, CDR1 is ENHRY and CDR2 is SYGVKD. Written as DNA, the CDR3 is TGTGCCATCAGCCCCGACTCGAGCGGGGTCACCGGGGAGCTGTTTTTT. Its protein is CAISPDSSGVTGELFF.

In this sample, this clonotype turned up a few times. The V gene is TRBV5-1, the J gene TRBJ2-7; 10 nucleotides agree with TRBD1. After removal of 4 bases from V and 6 bases from J, the junction contained 10 bases not matched to a gene. The CDR3 length is 15 residues. From germline, CDR1 is SGHRS and CDR2 YFSETQ. CDR3 sequence: CASSTWPGQGFEQYF. DNA of the CDR3: TGCGCCAGCAGCACATGGCCGGGACAGGGGTTCGAGCAGTACTTC.

This clonotype occurred many times. V gene TRBV10-3 combines with J gene TRBJ2-7; the D is unclear. The germline V gene encodes CDR1 ENHRY and CDR2 SYGVKD. The CDR3 sequence is 11 residues long. V lost 8 bases and J lost 6, with 11 bases in between. CDR3 sequence: CAIGISTEQYF. The DNA of the CDR3 is TGTGCCATCGGGATTTCTACCGAGCAGTACTTC.

The chain joins TRBV5-1 to TRBJ1-2, with D possibly being TRBD1 (6 bases). This CDR3 is 21 amino acids long. Germline V gene data show CDR1 as SGHRS and CDR2 as YFSETQ. Trimming removed 7 bases at V and 0 bases at J, with 34 bases between. This CDR3 reads CASYPHVSPENREKPNYGYTF. The CDR3 DNA is TGCGCCAGCTACCCCCACGTTTCCCCGGAAAACAGGGAGAAGCCTAACTATGGCTACACCTTC.

At least ten counts were recorded for this clonotype. V and J are TRBV19 and TRBJ1-2; the match to TRBD1 covers 9 bases. With 5 bases clipped from V and 5 bases from J, the junction kept 12 bases outside the gene matches. This CDR3 comprises 16 residues. Germline assignment: CDR1 LNHDA and CDR2 SQIVND (reference sequence). The CDR3 region is CASSRTGTGRGYGYTF. CDR3 DNA sequence: TGTGCCAGTAGTCGCACCGGGACAGGGCGCGGATATGGCTACACCTTC.